The following is a T cell receptor (beta chain) sequence with its context. Original data processing: Nucleated cell counts were estimated from reference gene primer amplification. The table came from immunoSEQ multiplex PCR; TCRdb's copy has only in-frame clones and leaves some out. V and J calls and clone size are as listed in that table; D and trimming were resolved from the DNA. The sample has 100,000 or so clones; over 75% are singletons. CDR3 length: 15 amino acids. With V trimmed by 10 bases and J by 7 bases, 15 bases remained unmatched. Germline V gene data show CDR1 as MGHDK and CDR2 as SYGVNS. These data originate in a study of blood T cell repertoires in COVID-19. At the level of the study: The study drew acute and convalescent COVID-19 samples from the United States, Italy and Spain. PBMCs, B-cell-depleted T cells, or T cells were the source of the cDNA or gDNA that made up the material.

The V call is TRBV25-1, the J call TRBJ1-4, with 7 bases identical to TRBD1. The receptor was isolated from a man in his thirties or forties in a cohort sampled during active COVID-19. The sample consisted of peripheral blood. In nucleotides, the CDR3 is TGTGCCACCTCAAACTTGCTAGGGGGCGGTGAAAAACTGTTTTTT. This codes for CATSNLLGGGEKLFF.